Listed below are T cell receptor beta chains from one sample, sequenced in a study of persistence of HIV-infected CD4 T cells. No antigen has been assigned to these receptors. Sequencing used immunoSEQ multiplex PCR; TCRdb keeps in-frame clones, though not all of them. The sample comprises about 20,000 clones, approximately 65% of which are singletons, and less than 2.5% rests with the top ten. The material was CD4+ T cells sorted from PBMCs after approximately 18-hour stimulation, obtained from a patient who received antiretroviral therapy. The receptors were sampled from an adult woman with HIV who was CMV-seropositive. Each CDR3 is given without its conserved first and last residue.

V,J,CDR3
TRBV24-1,TRBJ2-1,ATSDGGQGYNEQF
TRBV5-1,TRBJ1-1,ASSLGQAFMNTEAF
TRBV7-9,TRBJ1-1,ASSLRGPRNTEAF
TRBV7-8,TRBJ1-4,ASTTPGFEKLF
TRBV7-8,TRBJ1-2,ASSSPRTGIYGYT
TRBV24-1,TRBJ1-1,ATSATGGGTEAF
TRBV25-1,TRBJ1-6,ASTQIGSPLH
TRBV6-2/TRBV6-3,TRBJ1-4,ASSHHRVEKLF
TRBV10-3,TRBJ1-1,AISETGVTEAF
TRBV10-3,TRBJ1-5,AISESGNDNQPQH
TRBV6-6,TRBJ2-3,ASSSNSGFSTDTQY
TRBV19,TRBJ2-5,ASSTSSGWGETQY
TRBV27,TRBJ2-1,ASRLDRDTYNEQF
TRBV18,TRBJ1-1,ASSFVSGVTEAF
TRBV19,TRBJ1-2,ASSVSTVSNYGYT
TRBV5-1,TRBJ1-4,ASSLGPLNNEKLF
TRBV3-1/TRBV3-2,TRBJ2-1,ASSPRPDNEQF
TRBV7-3,TRBJ2-1,ASSLQTGGHNEQF
TRBV3-1/TRBV3-2,TRBJ1-2,ASSLRSGTNYGYT
TRBV24-1,TRBJ2-1,ATSDLLGGPGNEQF
TRBV5-1,TRBJ2-7,ASSLTGTGGPLSYEQY
TRBV5-1,TRBJ2-3,ASSFRSQGGTDTQY
TRBV7-3,TRBJ2-3,ASSDYRGFGADTQY
TRBV9,TRBJ1-5,ASSVGGLSNQPQH
TRBV7-3,TRBJ2-1,ASSPQLAGVYNEQF
TRBV6-2/TRBV6-3,TRBJ2-1,ASSYLQDYNEQF
TRBV19,TRBJ2-5,ASSRQIQETQY
TRBV7-8,TRBJ1-6,ASSLARPSSSYNSPLH
TRBV12-3/TRBV12-4,TRBJ1-2,ASSRDRGPGYT
TRBV30,TRBJ2-7,AWSSAGYEQY
TRBV30,TRBJ2-1,AWSGWSGGNEQF
TRBV7-6,TRBJ2-7,ASSLVTGGSYEQY
TRBV6-6,TRBJ1-3,AIRESGDGNTIY
TRBV3-1/TRBV3-2,TRBJ1-6,ASSTNNSPLH
TRBV9,TRBJ2-4,ASSVQGPGIQY
TRBV30,TRBJ2-2,AAPRGAIRLAGELF
TRBV9,TRBJ1-6,ASSSETAYNSPLH
TRBV5-8,TRBJ1-1,ASLSGQLNTEAF
TRBV9,TRBJ2-5,ASSPGGAYKGTQY
TRBV5-8,TRBJ1-1,ASSPRGYGTEAF
TRBV9,TRBJ2-5,ASSVAGLQETQY
TRBV5-1,TRBJ2-5,ASSRQGEETQY
TRBV9,TRBJ2-7,ASSVAGTGSYEQY
TRBV4-1,TRBJ1-4,ASSPLLTATNEKLF
TRBV3-1/TRBV3-2,TRBJ1-1,ASSQVMAGKTEAF
TRBV5-1,TRBJ1-4,ASSLAGELNEKLF
TRBV12-3/TRBV12-4,TRBJ2-2,ASSRMGGELF
TRBV24-1,TRBJ1-1,ATSDSTGAGTEAF
TRBV27,TRBJ2-2,ASSRDSWTGELF
TRBV9,TRBJ2-1,ASSVQINSYNEQF
TRBV30,TRBJ1-5,AWDKQGGNQPQH
TRBV14,TRBJ2-5,ASSQAGDIGGTQY
TRBV5-4,TRBJ1-2,ASSRGQGFTNYGYT